This TCR beta chain came from a study of cytomegalovirus exposure and HLA in healthy donors. Study outcomes and limitations: Among the CMV-associated chains, a few were confirmed in vitro as specific for CMV antigens. Within the data, a cluster of highly shared sequence variants was likely a sequencing artifact. Earlier results showed most TCR beta V segments being productive about 87% or about 30% of the time.

The PCR ran on 60 Vbeta and 13 Jbeta primers. Only in-frame clones appear in the TCRdb table, and some are missing; sequencing was by immunoSEQ multiplex PCR. The sample lists about 85,000 clones; less than 80% were seen once. About this clone itself: Its target is unknown.

CDR3 length: 12 amino acids. Trimming left V 3 bases short and J 5 bases short, with 10 bases between. Germline lookup yields CDR1 GTSNPN and CDR2 SVGIG (reference sequence). This rearrangement joins TRBV30 to TRBJ1-1, with D possibly being TRBD1 (6 bases). The sequenced material came from PBMCs. The clonotype originates from a man in his thirties or forties in good health and CMV-seronegative. This CDR3 is CAWRGDRTEAFF. For the CDR3, the DNA is TGTGCCTGGAGGGGCGACAGGACTGAAGCTTTCTTT. The whole variable domain, filled in from reference TRBV30 and TRBJ1-1, reads SQTIHQWPATLVQPVGSPLSLECTVEGTSNPNLYWYRQAAGRGLQLLFYSVGIGQISSEVPQNLSASRPQDRQFILSSKKLLLSDSGFYLCAWRGDRTEAFFGQGTRLTVV.